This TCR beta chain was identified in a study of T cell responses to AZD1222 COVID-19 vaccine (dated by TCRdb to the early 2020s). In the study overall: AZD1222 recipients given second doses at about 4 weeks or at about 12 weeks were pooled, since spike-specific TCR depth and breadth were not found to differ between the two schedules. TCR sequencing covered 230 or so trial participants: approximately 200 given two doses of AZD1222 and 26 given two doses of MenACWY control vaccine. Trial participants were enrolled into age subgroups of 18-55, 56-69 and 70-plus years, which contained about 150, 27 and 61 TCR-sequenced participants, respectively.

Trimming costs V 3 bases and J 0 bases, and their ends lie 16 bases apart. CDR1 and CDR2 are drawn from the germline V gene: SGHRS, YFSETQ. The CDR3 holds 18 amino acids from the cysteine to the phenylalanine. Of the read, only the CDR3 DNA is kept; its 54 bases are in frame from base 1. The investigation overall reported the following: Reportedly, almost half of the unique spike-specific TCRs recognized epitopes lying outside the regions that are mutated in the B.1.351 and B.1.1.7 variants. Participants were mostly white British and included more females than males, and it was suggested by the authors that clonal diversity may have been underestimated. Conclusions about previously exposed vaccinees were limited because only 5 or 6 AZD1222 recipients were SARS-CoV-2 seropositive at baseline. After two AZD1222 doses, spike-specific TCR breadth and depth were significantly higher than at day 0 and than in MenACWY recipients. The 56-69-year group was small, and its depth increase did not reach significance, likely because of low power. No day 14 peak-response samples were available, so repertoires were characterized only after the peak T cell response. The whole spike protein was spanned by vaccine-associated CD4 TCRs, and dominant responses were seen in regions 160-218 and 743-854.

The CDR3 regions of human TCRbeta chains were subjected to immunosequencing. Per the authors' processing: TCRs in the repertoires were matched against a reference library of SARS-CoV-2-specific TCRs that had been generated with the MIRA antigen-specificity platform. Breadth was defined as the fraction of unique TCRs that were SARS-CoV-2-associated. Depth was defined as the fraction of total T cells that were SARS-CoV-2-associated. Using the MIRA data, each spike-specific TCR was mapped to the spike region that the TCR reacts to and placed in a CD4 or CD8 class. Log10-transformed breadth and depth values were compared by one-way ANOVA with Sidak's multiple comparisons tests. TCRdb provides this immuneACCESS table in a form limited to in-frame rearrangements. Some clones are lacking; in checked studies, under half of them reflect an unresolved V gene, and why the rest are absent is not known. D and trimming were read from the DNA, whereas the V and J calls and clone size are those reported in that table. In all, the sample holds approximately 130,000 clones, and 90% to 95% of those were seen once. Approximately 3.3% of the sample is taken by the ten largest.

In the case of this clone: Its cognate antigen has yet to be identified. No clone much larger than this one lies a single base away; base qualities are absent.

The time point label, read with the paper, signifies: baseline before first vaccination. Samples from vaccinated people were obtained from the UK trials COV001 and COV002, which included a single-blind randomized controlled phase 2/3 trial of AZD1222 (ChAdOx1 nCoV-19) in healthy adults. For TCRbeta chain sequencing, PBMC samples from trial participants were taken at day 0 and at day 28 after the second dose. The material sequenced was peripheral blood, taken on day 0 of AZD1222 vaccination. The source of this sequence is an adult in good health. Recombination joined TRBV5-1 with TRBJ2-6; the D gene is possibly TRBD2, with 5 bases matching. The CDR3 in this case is CASSSGGGSLSGANVLTF. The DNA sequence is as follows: TGCGCCAGCAGCTCGGGTGGAGGTTCTCTCTCTGGGGCCAACGTCCTGACTTTC.